The T cell receptor (beta chain) under discussion was sequenced for a study of blood T cell repertoires in COVID-19. Study background: Acute and convalescent COVID-19 specimens originated in the United States, Italy and Spain.

Clones were read by immunoSEQ multiplex PCR, and TCRdb kept only the in-frame ones, dropping some. The repertoire has 85,000 to 130,000 clones, over 75% of them found once; the top ten carry roughly 5.6%. V was clipped by 4 bases and J by 4 bases; unmatched bases: 8. The germline V gene encodes CDR1 MGHRA and CDR2 YSYEKL. The CDR3 totals 15 residues. Sequenced material: peripheral blood. This TCR derives from a human donor in a cohort sampled during active COVID-19. The rearrangement joins TRBV4-1 to TRBJ1-1, with TRBD1 matching 8 bases. DNA for the CDR3: TGCGCCAGCAGCCCTTTACAGGGGGTCGGCACTGAAGCTTTCTTT. As protein: CASSPLQGVGTEAFF.